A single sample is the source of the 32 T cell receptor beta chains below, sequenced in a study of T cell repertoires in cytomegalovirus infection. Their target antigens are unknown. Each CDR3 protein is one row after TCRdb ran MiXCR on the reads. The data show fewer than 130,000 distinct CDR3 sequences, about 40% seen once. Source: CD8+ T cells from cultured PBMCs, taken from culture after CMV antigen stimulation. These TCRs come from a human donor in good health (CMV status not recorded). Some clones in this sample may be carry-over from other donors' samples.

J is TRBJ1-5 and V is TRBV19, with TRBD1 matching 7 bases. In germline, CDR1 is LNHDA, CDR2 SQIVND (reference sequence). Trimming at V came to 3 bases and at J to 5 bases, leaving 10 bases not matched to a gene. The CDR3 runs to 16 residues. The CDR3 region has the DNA TGTGCCAGTAGTATTTCGGGGGTAGGGGGCTATCAGCCCCAGCATTTT. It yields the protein CASSISGVGGYQPQHF.

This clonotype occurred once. The DNA for the CDR3 is TGTGCCAGCAGGGAGGGGAACCCCTACAATGAGCAGTTCTTC. Amino acids: CASREGNPYNEQFF. The rearrangement joins TRBV27 to TRBJ2-1; a weak D match, TRBD2 (6 bases). With 6 bases removed from V and 2 bases from J, the gap between germline ends came to 11 bases. CDR1 MNHEY and CDR2 SMNVEV come from the germline V gene (reference sequence). This CDR3 region has 14 residues.

The CDR3 sequence: CASRPGTGNNQPQHF. CDR3 sequence (DNA): TGTGCCAGCAGGCCTGGGACAGGGAACAATCAGCCCCAGCATTTT. The genes are TRBV27 and TRBJ1-5; 9 bases match TRBD1. The CDR3 has 15 amino acids. The V segment lost 6 bases and the J segment 3 bases; nucleotides outside the gene matches: 6. Germline CDR1 MNHEY, CDR2 SMNVEV (reference sequence).

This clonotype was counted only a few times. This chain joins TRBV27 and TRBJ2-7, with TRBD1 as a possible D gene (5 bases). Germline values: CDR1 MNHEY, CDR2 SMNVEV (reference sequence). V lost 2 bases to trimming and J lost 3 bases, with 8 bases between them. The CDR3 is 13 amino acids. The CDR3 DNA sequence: TGTGCCAGCAGTTTAGGCAGGGTCTACGAGCAGTACTTC. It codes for CASSLGRVYEQYF.

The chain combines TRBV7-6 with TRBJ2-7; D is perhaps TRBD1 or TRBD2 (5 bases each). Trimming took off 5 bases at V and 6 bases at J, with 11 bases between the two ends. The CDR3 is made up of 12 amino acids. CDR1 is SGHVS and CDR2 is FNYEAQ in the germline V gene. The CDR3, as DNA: TGTGCCAGCAGCACCGGGACCCGCGAGCAGTACTTC. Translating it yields CASSTGTREQYF.

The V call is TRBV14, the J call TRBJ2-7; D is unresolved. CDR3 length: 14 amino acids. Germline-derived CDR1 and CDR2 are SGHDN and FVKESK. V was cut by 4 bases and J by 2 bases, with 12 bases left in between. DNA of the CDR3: TGTGCCAGCAGCCGCAGGTACCGAGCCTACGAGCAGTACTTC. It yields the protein CASSRRYRAYEQYF.

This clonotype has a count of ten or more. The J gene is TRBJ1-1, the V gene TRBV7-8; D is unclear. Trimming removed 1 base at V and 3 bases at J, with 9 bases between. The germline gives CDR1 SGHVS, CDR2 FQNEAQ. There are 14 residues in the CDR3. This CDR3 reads CASSLGGSHTEAFF. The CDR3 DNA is TGTGCCAGCAGCTTAGGTGGCAGCCACACTGAAGCTTTCTTT.

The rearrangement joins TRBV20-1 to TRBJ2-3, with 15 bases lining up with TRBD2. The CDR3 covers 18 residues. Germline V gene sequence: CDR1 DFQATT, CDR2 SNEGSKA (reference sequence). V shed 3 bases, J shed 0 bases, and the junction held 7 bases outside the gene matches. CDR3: CSARPGLAGGRSTDTQYF. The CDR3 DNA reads TGCAGTGCTAGGCCGGGACTAGCGGGGGGTCGGAGCACAGATACGCAGTATTTT.

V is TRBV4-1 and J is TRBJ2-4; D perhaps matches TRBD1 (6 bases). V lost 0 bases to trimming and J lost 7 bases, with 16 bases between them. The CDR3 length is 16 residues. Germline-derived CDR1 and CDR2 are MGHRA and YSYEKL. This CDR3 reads CASSQDPTGSRNIQYF. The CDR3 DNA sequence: TGCGCCAGCAGCCAAGATCCTACAGGGAGTCGGAACATTCAGTACTTC.

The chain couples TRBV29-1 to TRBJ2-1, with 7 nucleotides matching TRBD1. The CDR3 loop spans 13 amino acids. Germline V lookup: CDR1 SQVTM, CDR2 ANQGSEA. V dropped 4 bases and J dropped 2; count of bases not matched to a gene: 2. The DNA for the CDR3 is TGCAGCGTTGGTCAGGGGGCCTACAATGAGCAGTTCTTC. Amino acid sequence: CSVGQGAYNEQFF.

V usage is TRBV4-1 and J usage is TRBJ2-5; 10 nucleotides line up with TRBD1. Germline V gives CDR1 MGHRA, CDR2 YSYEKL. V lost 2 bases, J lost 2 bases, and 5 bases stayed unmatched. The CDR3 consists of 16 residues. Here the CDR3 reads CASSQTGTGEQETQYF. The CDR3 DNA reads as TGCGCCAGCAGCCAAACCGGGACAGGGGAGCAAGAGACCCAGTACTTC.

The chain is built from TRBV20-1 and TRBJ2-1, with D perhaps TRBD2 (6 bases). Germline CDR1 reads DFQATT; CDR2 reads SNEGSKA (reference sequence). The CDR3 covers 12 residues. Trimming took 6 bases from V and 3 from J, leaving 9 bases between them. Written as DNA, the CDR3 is TGCAGTGCATGGGGACTCTACAATGAGCAGTTCTTC. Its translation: CSAWGLYNEQFF.

Here the CDR3 DNA reads TGTGCCAGCAGTTTAACCCTGGTCAATCAGCCCCAGCATTTT. Protein product: CASSLTLVNQPQHF. The rearrangement joins TRBV28 to TRBJ1-5; no definite D call. The CDR3 consists of 14 residues. Germline V gene sequence: CDR1 MDHEN, CDR2 SYDVKM. V was shortened by 2 bases and J by 3 bases, with 8 bases between the two germline ends.

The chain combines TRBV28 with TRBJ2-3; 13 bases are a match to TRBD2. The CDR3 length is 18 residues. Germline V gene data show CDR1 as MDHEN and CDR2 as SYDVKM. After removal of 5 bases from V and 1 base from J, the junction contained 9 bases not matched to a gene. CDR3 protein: CASSTTSGGVYGTDTQYF. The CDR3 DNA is TGTGCCAGCAGTACTACTAGCGGGGGGGTTTATGGCACAGATACGCAGTATTTT.

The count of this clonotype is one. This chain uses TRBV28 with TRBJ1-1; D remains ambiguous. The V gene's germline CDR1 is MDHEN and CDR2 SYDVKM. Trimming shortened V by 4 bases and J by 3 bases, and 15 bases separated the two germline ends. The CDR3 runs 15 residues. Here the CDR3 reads CASSSMTPADTEAFF. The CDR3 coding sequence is TGTGCCAGCAGTTCAATGACCCCCGCGGACACTGAAGCTTTCTTT.

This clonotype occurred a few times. As DNA, the CDR3 is TGCGCCAGCAGCCAATCAAGGAACCTGGTGGCGACCCAGTACTTC. Its translation: CASSQSRNLVATQYF. J is TRBJ2-5 and V is TRBV4-1, with D unresolved. From germline, CDR1 is MGHRA and CDR2 YSYEKL. The CDR3 covers 15 residues. Trimming shortened V by 2 bases and J by 7 bases, and 17 bases separated the two germline ends.

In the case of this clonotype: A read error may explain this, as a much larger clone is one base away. In DNA form, the CDR3 reads TGTGCCAGCAGTAGCGGGGGGGCCCACAATGAGCAGTTCTTC. It is translated as CASSSGGAHNEQFF. The genes are TRBV12-3 or TRBV12-4 and TRBJ2-1; 10 positions agree with TRBD2. There are 14 residues in the CDR3. Trimming removed 5 bases from V and 5 bases from J; junction bases left unmatched: 3.

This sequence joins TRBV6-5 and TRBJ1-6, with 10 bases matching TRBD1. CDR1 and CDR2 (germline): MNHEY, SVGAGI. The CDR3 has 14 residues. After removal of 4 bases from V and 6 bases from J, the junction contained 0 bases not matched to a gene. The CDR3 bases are TGTGCCAGCAGTTGGGACAGGGGTAATTCACCCCTCCACTTT. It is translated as CASSWDRGNSPLHF.

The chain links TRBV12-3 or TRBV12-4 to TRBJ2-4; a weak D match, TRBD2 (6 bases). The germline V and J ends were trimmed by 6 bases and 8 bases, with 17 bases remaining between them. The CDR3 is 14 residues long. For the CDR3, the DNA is TGTGCCAGCAGACGGAGGGGCTACGGAGACATTCAGTACTTC. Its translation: CASRRRGYGDIQYF.

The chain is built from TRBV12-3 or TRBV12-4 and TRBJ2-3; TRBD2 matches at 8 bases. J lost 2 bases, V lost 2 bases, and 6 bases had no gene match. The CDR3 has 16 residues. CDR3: CASSLSQRGSTDTQYF. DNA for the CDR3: TGTGCCAGCAGTTTATCCCAGCGGGGGTCCACAGATACGCAGTATTTT.

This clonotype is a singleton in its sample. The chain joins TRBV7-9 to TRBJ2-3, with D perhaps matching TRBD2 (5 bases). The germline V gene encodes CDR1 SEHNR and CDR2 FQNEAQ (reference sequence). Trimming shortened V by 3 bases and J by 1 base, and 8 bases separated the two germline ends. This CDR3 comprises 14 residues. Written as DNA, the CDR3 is TGTGCCAGCAGCTTTTGGAGGCGCACAGATACGCAGTATTTT. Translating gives CASSFWRRTDTQYF.

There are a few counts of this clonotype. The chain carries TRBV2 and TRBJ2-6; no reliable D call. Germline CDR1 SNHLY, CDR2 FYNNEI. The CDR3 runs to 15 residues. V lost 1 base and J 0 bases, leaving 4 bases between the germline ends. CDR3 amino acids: CASSEDGSGANVLTF. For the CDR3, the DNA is TGTGCCAGCAGTGAAGACGGCTCTGGGGCCAACGTCCTGACTTTC.

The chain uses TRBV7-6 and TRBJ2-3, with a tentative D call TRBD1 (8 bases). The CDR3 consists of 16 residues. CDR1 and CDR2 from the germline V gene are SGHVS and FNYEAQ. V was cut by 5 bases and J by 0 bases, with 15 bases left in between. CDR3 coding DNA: TGTGCCAGCAGCCAGGGGGCGGGGGTCAGCACAGATACGCAGTATTTT. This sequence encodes CASSQGAGVSTDTQYF.

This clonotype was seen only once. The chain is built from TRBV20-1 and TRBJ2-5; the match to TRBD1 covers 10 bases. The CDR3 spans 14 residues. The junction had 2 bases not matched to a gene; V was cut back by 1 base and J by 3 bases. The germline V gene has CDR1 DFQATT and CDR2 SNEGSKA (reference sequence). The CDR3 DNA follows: TGCAGTGCTAGAGGGGGGACAGGGGAAGAGACCCAGTACTTC. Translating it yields CSARGGTGEETQYF.

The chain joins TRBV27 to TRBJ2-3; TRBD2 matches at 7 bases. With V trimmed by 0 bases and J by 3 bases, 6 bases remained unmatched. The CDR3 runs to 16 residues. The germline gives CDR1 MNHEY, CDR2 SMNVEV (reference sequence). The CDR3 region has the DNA TGTGCCAGCAGTTTATCAGCGGGACTTAAAACAGATACGCAGTATTTT. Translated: CASSLSAGLKTDTQYF.

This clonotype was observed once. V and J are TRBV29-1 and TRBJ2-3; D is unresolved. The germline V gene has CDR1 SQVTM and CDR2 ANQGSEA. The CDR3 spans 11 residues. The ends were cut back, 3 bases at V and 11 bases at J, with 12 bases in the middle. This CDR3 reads CSVDLSLRQYF. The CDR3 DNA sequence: TGCAGCGTTGATCTGTCCCTCAGGCAGTATTTT.

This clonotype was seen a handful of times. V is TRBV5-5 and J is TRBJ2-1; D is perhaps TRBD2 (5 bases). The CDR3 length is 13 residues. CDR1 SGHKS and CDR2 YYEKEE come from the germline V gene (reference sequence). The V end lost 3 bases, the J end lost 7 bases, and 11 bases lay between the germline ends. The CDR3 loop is CASSSEGANEQFF. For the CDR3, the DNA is TGTGCCAGCAGCTCCGAGGGTGCGAATGAGCAGTTCTTC.

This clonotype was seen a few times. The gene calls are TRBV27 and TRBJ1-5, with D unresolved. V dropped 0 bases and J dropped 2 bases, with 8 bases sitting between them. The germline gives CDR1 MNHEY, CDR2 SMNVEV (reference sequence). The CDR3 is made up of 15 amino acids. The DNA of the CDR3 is TGTGCCAGCAGTTTATCTATCGGGGGCAATCAGCCCCAGCATTTT. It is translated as CASSLSIGGNQPQHF.

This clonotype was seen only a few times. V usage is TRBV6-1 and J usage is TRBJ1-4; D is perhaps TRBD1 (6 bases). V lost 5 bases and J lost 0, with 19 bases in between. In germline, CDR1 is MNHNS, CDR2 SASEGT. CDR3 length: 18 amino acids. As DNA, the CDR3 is TGTGCCAGCAGTCCCACCCGGGGGGCGGATGCAACTAATGAAAAACTGTTTTTT. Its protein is CASSPTRGADATNEKLFF.

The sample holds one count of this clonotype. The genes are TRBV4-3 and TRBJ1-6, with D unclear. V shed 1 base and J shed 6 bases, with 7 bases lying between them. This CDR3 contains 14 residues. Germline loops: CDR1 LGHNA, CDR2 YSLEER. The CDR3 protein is CASSQAEGNSPLHF. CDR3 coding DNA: TGCGCCAGCAGCCAAGCTGAGGGTAATTCACCCCTCCACTTT.

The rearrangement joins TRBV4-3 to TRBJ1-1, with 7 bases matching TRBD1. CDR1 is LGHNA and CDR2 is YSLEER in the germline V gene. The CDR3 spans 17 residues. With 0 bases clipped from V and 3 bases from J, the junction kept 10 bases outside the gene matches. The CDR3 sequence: CASSQEVQGGWDTEAFF. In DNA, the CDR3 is TGCGCCAGCAGCCAAGAAGTCCAGGGGGGGTGGGACACTGAAGCTTTCTTT.

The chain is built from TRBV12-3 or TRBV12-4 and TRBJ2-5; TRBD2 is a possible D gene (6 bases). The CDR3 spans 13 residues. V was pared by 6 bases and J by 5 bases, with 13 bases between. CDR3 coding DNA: TGTGCCAGCAGAGGGGCGGGGTTGGAGACCCAGTACTTC. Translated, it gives CASRGAGLETQYF.